What follows are 10 T cell receptor beta chains derived from one specimen sequenced in a study of long-term antiretroviral therapy in people with HIV. Samples were assayed with immunoSEQ v3.0 at survey level. Repertoires were generated with immunoSEQ multiplex PCR, while TCRdb's copy carries only in-frame clones and drops some. The data show tens of thousands of clones, less than 90% seen once. The input for sequencing was unsorted PBMCs, taken about 5 years before starting antiretroviral therapy. These receptors came from a man between 45 and 60 years old with HIV.

The chain has TRBV9 and TRBJ2-7; 11 nucleotides align to TRBD2. Germline CDR1 reads SGDLS; CDR2 reads YYNGEE. The CDR3 is 17 amino acids. V was pared by 1 base and J by 6 bases, with 12 bases of the junction left unmatched. In DNA form, the CDR3 reads TGTGCCAGCAGCGTACGGCACGTAGCGGGGGGGCTGGGCGAGCAGTACTTC. This encodes CASSVRHVAGGLGEQYF.

The J gene is TRBJ2-7, the V gene TRBV6-6; TRBD1 might be the D (5 bases). The CDR3 loop spans 14 amino acids. CDR1 is MNHNY and CDR2 is SVGAGI in the germline V gene (reference sequence). V lost 6 bases and J lost 2, with 14 bases in between. CDR3 in amino acids: CASSTQGSTYEQYF. In DNA, the CDR3 is TGTGCCAGCAGCACTCAGGGAAGCACCTACGAGCAGTACTTC.

This chain joins TRBV10-3 and TRBJ2-3; D is perhaps TRBD1 (7 bases). Trimming stripped 3 bases from V and 0 bases from J, with 10 bases between. This CDR3 has 15 residues. Germline values: CDR1 ENHRY, CDR2 SYGVKD. The CDR3 DNA reads TGTGCCATCAGTGAACAGGGGACTAGCACAGATACGCAGTATTTT. Its protein is CAISEQGTSTDTQYF.

The J gene is TRBJ2-5, the V gene TRBV5-1; 9 bases align to TRBD1. The trim removed 0 bases at V and 5 bases at J, leaving 14 bases unmatched. CDR1 and CDR2 from the germline V gene are SGHRS and YFSETQ. The CDR3 is made up of 18 amino acids. In DNA form, the CDR3 reads TGCGCCAGCAGCTTGGGCCCATATACAGGGGGCACGCGGGAGACCCAGTACTTC. Its protein is CASSLGPYTGGTRETQYF.

The genes are TRBV10-3 and TRBJ2-3; D not resolved. Trimming took off 3 bases at V and 1 base at J, with 11 bases between the two ends. CDR3 length equals 15 residues. CDR1 is ENHRY and CDR2 is SYGVKD in the germline V gene. Here the CDR3 DNA reads TGTGCCATCAGTGATTTCACCATCCGCACAGATACGCAGTATTTT. It encodes CAISDFTIRTDTQYF.

The chain links TRBV18 to TRBJ1-2; D call uncertain. The V end was cut by 5 bases, the J end by 3 bases, with 10 bases between. The CDR3 is 13 residues long. Germline loops: CDR1 KGHSH, CDR2 LQKENI. The CDR3 reads CASSDSGDYGYTF. CDR3 bases: TGTGCCAGCTCAGATTCAGGCGACTATGGCTACACCTTC.

The chain uses TRBV10-2 and TRBJ2-7, with 7 bases fitting TRBD2. Losses at the gene ends were 0 bases for V and 5 bases for J; bases not matched to a gene: 4. Germline values: CDR1 WSHSY, CDR2 SAAADI. The CDR3 loop spans 14 amino acids. Written as DNA, the CDR3 is TGCGCCAGCAGTGAGTCGGGACTACTTCACGAGCAGTACTTC. It is translated as CASSESGLLHEQYF.

V and J are TRBV30 and TRBJ2-1, with D possibly TRBD2 on 6 matching bases. V was shortened by 2 bases and J by 0 bases, with 20 bases between the two germline ends. The CDR3 contains 18 residues. Germline lookup yields CDR1 GTSNPN and CDR2 SVGIG (reference sequence). The CDR3 DNA is TGTGCCTGGAGTCGTACAAGATCTAGCGTAAGCTCCTACAATGAGCAGTTCTTC. It specifies CAWSRTRSSVSSYNEQFF.

V is TRBV7-2 and J is TRBJ2-1; D may be TRBD1 (7 bases). From germline, CDR1 is SGHTA and CDR2 FQGNSA. Trimming removed 3 bases from V and 2 bases from J, with 11 bases in between. The CDR3 is 15 residues long. In DNA form, the CDR3 reads TGTGCCAGCAGCTTCGCGGGACAGACCTACAATGAGCAGTTCTTC. This encodes CASSFAGQTYNEQFF.

The gene calls are TRBV9 and TRBJ1-1; D possibly corresponds to TRBD1 (5 bases). Trimming took 0 bases from V and 4 from J, leaving 16 bases between them. CDR3 length equals 16 residues. The V gene's germline CDR1 is SGDLS and CDR2 YYNGEE. CDR3 DNA: TGTGCCAGCAGCGTAGGGGGAGGGGTTGCGGTCACTGAAGCTTTCTTT. Residues: CASSVGGGVAVTEAFF.